The entry that follows covers one T cell receptor beta chain sequence. This clonotype turned up a few times. Which antigen it targets is not known. No base quality values were provided; no much bigger clone lies one nucleotide off. Preparation of the library involved PCR. The sequencer listed for this sample is HiSeq X Ten. TCRdb applied fastp at Q25 and MiXCR to the public reads, then kept only in-frame beta chains. CDR3 protein sequences are deduplicated, and each keeps its most common genes and DNA. Present in this sample are around 15,000 distinct CDR3 sequences, roughly three fifths of which were seen just once. The top ten constitute about 33% of the sample. From a lookup of the germline V gene, CDR1 and CDR2 are SGDLS and YYNGEE. V is reduced by 0 bases and J by 5 bases, leaving a spacing of 14 bases between them. The CDR3 contains 15 residues, cysteine and phenylalanine counted. The sequence is cut down to CDR3 DNA, 45 bases in frame from base 1.

These data are taken from a study of CD4 and CD8 cells across lung adenocarcinoma regions listed by TCRdb under 2018. The study in broad terms: Intratumor heterogeneity of the T cell receptor repertoire was examined by comparing tumor centers with tumor margins.

Patients with localized lung adenocarcinoma, a subtype of non-small cell lung cancer, were used as donors. Samples were obtained from the centers of localized lung adenocarcinomas. For TCR repertoire analysis, CD8+ T cells taken from tumor tissue were profiled apart from CD4+ T cells. The sequenced sample consisted of CD8+ T cells from the center of a lung tumor. In the paper's terms, the cell subset or site label means: tumor center region. This chain joins TRBV9 to TRBJ1-2, and TRBD1 may be the D gene, going by 5 matching bases. The clonotype originates from a female donor with lung adenocarcinoma. The CD4 and CD8 labels of this study may be unreliable. This receptor carries the CDR3 CASSVGLEGTYGYTF. Here is the DNA: TGTGCCAGCAGCGTAGGTTTGGAGGGGACTTATGGCTACACCTTC.